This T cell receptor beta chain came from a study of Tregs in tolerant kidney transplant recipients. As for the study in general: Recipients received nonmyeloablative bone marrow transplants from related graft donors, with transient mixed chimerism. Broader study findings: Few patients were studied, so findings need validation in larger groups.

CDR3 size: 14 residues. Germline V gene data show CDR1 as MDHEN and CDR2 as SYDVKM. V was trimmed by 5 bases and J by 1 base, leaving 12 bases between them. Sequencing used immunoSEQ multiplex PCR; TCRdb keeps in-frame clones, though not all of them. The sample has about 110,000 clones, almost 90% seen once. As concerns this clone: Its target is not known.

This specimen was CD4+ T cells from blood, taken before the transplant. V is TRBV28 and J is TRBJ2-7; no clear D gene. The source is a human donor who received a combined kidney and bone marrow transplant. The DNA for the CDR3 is TGTGCCAGCAGTACTCCCCCCCCGTCCTACGAGCAGTACTTC. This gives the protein CASSTPPPSYEQYF.